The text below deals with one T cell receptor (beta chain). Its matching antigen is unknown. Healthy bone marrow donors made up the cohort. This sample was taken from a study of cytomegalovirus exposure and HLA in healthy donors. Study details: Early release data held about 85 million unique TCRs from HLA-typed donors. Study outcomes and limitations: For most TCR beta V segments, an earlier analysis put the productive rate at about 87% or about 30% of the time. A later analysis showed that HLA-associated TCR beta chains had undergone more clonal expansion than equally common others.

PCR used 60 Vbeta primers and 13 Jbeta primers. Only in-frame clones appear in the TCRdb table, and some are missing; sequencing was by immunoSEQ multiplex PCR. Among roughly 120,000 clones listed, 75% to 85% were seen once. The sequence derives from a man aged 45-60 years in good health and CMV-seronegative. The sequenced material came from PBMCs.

The CDR3 DNA is TGTGCCAGCAGCCTAATACGGGAAACCCAGTACTTC. The encoded protein is CASSLIRETQYF. V gene TRBV5-4 combines with J gene TRBJ2-5; TRBD2 might be the D (5 bases). Trimming removed 4 bases at V and 8 bases at J, with 12 bases between. CDR3 length equals 12 residues. Per germline, CDR1 SGHNT and CDR2 YYREEE (reference sequence).